Many counts were recorded for the clone carrying this T cell receptor beta chain. Germline V gene lookup returns CDR1 MNHNS and CDR2 SASEGT. Deletions cut 0 bases from V and 7 bases from J, with 1 base between. CDR3 length: 11 residues. Unique molecular identifiers were used in preparing the TCRbeta library. TCRdb redid the calling of the PCR reads with MiXCR, one entry per CDR3 protein. The sample shows 200,000 to 300,000 distinct CDR3 sequences, around 12% of them seen only once. This specimen belongs to a study of T-cell reconstitution after alpha-beta-depleted transplantation in children. This TCR was recovered from a human donor who donated a stem cell graft to a child with acute lymphoblastic leukemia. J is TRBJ1-5 and V is TRBV6-1; D is unclear. The sequences come from PBMCs from the stem cell graft donor, collected from the stem cell graft. The CDR3 loop reads CASSEAQPQHF. CDR3 in DNA: TGTGCCAGCAGTGAAGCCCAGCCCCAGCATTTT.